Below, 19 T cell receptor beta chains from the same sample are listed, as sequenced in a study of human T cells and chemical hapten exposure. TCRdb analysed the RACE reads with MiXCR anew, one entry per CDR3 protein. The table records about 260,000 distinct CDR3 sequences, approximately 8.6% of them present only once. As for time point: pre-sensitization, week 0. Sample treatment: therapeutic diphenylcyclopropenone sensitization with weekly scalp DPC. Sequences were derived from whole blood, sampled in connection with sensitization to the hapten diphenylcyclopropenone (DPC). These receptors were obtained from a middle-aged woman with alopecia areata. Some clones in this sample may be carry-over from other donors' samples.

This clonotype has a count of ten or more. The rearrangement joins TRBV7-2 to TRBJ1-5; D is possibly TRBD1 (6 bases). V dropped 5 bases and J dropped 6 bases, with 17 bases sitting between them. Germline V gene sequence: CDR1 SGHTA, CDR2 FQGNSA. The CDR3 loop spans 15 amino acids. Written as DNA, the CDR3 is TGTGCCAGCAGCCAGAATACAGGGTTGGGTCAGCCCCAGCATTTT. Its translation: CASSQNTGLGQPQHF. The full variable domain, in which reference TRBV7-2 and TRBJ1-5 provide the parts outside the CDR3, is GAGVSQSPSNKVTEKGKDVELRCDPISGHTALYWYRQSLGQGLEFLIYFQGNSAPDKSGLPSDRFSAERTGGSVSTLTIQRTQQEDSAVYLCASSQNTGLGQPQHFGDGTRLSIL.

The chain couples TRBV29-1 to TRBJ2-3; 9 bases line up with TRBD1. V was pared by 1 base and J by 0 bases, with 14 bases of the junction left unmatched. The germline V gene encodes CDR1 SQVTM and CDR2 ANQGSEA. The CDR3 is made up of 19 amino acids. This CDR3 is CSVEGSGDRVSTSTDTQYF. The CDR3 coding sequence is TGCAGCGTTGAAGGGAGTGGGGACAGGGTCTCCACTAGCACAGATACGCAGTATTTT.

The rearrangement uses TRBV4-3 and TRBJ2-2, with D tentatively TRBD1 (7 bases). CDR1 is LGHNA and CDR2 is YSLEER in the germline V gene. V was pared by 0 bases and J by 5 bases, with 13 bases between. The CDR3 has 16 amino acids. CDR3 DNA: TGCGCCAGCAGCCAAGATCAGGGGGGTAGGACCGGGGAGCTGTTTTTT. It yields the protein CASSQDQGGRTGELFF.

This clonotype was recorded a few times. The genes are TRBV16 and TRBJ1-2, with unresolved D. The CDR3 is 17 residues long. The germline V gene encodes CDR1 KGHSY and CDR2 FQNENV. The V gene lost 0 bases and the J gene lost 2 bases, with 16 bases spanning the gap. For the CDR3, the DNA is TGTGCCAGCAGCCAATCGAACTCCCCCGCCGGCAACTATGGCTACACCTTC. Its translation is CASSQSNSPAGNYGYTF.

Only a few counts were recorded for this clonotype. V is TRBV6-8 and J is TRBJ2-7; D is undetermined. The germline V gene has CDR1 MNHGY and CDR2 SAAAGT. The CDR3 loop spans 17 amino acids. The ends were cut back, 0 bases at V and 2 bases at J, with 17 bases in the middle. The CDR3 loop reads CASSYSRADTVPYEQYF. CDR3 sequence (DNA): TGTGCCAGCAGTTACTCGAGAGCCGACACTGTCCCCTACGAGCAGTACTTC.

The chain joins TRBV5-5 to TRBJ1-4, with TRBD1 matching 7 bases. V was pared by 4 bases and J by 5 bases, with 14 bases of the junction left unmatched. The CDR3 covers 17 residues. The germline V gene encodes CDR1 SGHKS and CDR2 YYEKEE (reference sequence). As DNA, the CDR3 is TGTGCCAGCAGCCCCGCGCCCACAGGGGCAAAAAATGAAAAACTGTTTTTT. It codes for CASSPAPTGAKNEKLFF. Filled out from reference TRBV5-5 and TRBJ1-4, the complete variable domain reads DAGVTQSPTHLIKTRGQQVTLRCSPISGHKSVSWYQQVLGQGPQFIFQYYEKEERGRGNFPDRFSARQFPNYSSELNVNALLLGDSALYLCASSPAPTGAKNEKLFFGSGTQLSVL.

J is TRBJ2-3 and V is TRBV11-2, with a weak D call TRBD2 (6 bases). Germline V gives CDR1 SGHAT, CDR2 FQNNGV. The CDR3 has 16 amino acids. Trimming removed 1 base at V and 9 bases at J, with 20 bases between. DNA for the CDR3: TGTGCCAGCAGCTTAGTTGGCGGGACCGCCCAGAGCACGCAGTATTTT. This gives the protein CASSLVGGTAQSTQYF.

CDR3 loop: CASSLRQEKLFF. The CDR3 DNA is TGTGCCAGCTCCCTTCGCCAAGAAAAACTGTTTTTT. The rearrangement links TRBV7-3 to TRBJ1-4; D remains unclear. The CDR3 covers 12 residues. Germline V gives CDR1 SGHTA, CDR2 FQGTGA. Trimming removed 8 bases at V and 8 bases at J, with 12 bases between.

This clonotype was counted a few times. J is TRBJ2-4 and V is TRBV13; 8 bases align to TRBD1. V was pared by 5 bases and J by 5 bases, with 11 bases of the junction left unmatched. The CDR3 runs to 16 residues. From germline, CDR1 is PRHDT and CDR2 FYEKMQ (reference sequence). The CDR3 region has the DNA TGTGCCAGCAGCCCTCGACAGGGGACCCTCCAAAACATTCAGTACTTC. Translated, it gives CASSPRQGTLQNIQYF. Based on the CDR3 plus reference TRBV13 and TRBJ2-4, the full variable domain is AAGVIQSPRHLIKEKRETATLKCYPIPRHDTVYWYQQGPGQDPQFLISFYEKMQSDKGSIPDRFSAQQFSDYHSELNMSSLELGDSALYFCASSPRQGTLQNIQYFGAGTRLSVL.

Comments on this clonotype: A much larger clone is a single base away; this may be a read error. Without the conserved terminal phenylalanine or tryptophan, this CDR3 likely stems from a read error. The CDR3 bases are TGCAGCGTTGAGCGGCCCCTTGAGGGAGAGACCCAGTACCTC. It codes for CSVERPLEGETQYL. The genes are TRBV29-1 and TRBJ2-5, with D perhaps matching TRBD2 (5 bases). Trimming took 3 bases from V and 4 from J, leaving 15 bases between them. The CDR3 is made up of 14 amino acids. The germline gives CDR1 SQVTM, CDR2 ANQGSEA.

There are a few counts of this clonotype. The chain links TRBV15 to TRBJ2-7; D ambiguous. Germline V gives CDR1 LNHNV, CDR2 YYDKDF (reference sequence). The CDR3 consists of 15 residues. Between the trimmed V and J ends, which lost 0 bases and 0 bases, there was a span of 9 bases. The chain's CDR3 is CATSREGLSSYEQYF. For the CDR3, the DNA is TGTGCCACCAGCAGAGAAGGGCTGAGCTCCTACGAGCAGTACTTC.

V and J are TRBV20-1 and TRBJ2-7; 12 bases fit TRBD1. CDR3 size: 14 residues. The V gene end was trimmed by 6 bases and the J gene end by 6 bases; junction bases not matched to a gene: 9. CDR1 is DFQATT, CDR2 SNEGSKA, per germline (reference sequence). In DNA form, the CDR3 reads TGCAGTGCCCGACCGGGACAGGGGGCCACCGAGCAGTACTTC. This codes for CSARPGQGATEQYF.

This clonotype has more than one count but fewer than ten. This CDR3 is CASSVAGLAGVGNNEQFF. CDR3 coding DNA: TGTGCCAGCAGCGTAGCCGGCCTAGCGGGAGTCGGGAACAATGAGCAGTTCTTC. The rearrangement uses TRBV9 and TRBJ2-1, with 10 bases matching TRBD2. V lost 0 bases, J lost 5 bases, and 11 bases stayed unmatched. The germline gives CDR1 SGDLS, CDR2 YYNGEE. The CDR3 spans 18 residues.

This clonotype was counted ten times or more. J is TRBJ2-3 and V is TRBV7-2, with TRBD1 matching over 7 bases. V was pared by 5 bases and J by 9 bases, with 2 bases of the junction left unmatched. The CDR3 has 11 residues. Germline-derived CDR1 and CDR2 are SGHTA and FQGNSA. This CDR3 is CASSPQGTQYF. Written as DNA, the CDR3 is TGTGCCAGCAGCCCACAGGGGACGCAGTATTTT.

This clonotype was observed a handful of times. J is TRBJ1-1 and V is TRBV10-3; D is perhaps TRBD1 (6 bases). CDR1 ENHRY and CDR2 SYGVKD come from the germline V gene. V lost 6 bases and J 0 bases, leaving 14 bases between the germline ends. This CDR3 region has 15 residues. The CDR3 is CAIRKRGSMNTEAFF. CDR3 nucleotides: TGTGCCATCAGGAAGAGGGGGTCCATGAACACTGAAGCTTTCTTT.

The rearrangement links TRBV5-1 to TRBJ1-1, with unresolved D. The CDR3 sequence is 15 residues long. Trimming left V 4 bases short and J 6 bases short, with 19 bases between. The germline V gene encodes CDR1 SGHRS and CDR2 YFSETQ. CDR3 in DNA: TGCGCCAGCAGCACCGCTGTTTTCGGGCTAGCTGAAGCTTTCTTT. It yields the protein CASSTAVFGLAEAFF.

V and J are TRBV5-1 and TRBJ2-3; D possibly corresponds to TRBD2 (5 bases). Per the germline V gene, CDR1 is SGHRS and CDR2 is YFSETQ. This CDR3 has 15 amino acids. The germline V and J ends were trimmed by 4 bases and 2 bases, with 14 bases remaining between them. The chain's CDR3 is CASSVSGLDTDTQYF. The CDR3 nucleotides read TGCGCCAGCAGCGTAAGCGGCTTGGACACAGATACGCAGTATTTT.

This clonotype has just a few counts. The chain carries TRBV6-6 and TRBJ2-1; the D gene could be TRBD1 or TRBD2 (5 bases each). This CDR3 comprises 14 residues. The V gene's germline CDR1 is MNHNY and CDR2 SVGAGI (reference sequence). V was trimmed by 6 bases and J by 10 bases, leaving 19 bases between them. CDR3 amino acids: CASSRAGTLMEQFF. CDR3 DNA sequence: TGTGCCAGCAGCCGAGCCGGGACCCTGATGGAGCAGTTCTTC.

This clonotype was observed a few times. This CDR3 is CASTAGETQYF. The DNA for the CDR3 is TGTGCCAGCACCGCGGGGGAGACCCAGTACTTC. The gene calls are TRBV12-3 or TRBV12-4 and TRBJ2-5, with D perhaps TRBD2 (6 bases). The CDR3 totals 11 residues. Trimming left V 7 bases short and J 5 bases short, with 8 bases between.